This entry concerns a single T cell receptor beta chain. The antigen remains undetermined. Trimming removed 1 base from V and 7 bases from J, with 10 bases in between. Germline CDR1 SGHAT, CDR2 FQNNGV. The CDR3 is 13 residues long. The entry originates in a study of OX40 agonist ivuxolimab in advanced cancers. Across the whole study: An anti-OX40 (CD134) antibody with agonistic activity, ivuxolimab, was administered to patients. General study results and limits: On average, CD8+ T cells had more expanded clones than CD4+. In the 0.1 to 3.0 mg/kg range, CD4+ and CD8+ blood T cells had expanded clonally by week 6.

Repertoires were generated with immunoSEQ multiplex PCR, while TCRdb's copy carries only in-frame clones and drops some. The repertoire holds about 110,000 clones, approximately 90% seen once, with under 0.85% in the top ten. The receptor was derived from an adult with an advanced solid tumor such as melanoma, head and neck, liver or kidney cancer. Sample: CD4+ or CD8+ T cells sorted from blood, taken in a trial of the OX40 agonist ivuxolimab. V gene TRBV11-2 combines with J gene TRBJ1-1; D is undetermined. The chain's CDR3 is CASSLVVQSEAFF. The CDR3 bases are TGTGCCAGCAGCTTAGTAGTTCAGAGTGAAGCTTTCTTT.